The present entry profiles one T cell receptor beta chain with its context. Researchers amplified the TCR beta CDR3 regions from RNA transcripts. The TCR CDR3 first-round RT-PCR relied on the HTBI primer set. Using its own MiXCR run on the multiplex PCR reads, TCRdb lists one record per CDR3 protein. The repertoire holds a few hundred thousand distinct CDR3 sequences, around 15% seen once, with roughly 13% in the top ten. This record belongs to a study of T cells in Graves' hyperthyroidism and ophthalmopathy. CDR1 and CDR2 from the germline V gene are SGHRS and YFSETQ. V was pared by 4 bases and J by 7 bases, with 6 bases of the junction left unmatched. The CDR3 sequence is 15 residues long.

Sequenced: blood. This clonotype was obtained from a middle-aged woman with Graves' hyperthyroidism. The J gene is TRBJ1-6, the V gene TRBV5-1; 9 bases align to TRBD1. This CDR3 reads CASSDGQGSNSPLHF. The CDR3 nucleotides read TGCGCCAGCAGCGACGGACAGGGGAGCAATTCACCCCTCCACTTT.